This T cell receptor beta chain was retrieved from a study of beta chain features in type 1 diabetes (dated by TCRdb to 2017 to 2018). At the level of the whole study: Mean age, gender distribution, total cell number and subset yield did not differ between patients and healthy donors. In the study, TCRB repertoires of sorted circulating CD4+ T cell subsets from recently diagnosed type 1 diabetes patients were compared with those of matched healthy donors. Regulatory and stem cell-like memory subsets were isolated from only 8 patients and roughly eight healthy donors, whereas naive and central memory subsets came from all 28 donors. A total of about 110 million sorted cells were examined across all samples, and the number of cells per subset was strongly correlated with RNA yield.

From each donor, a single peripheral blood sample of 100 to 150 mL on average was drawn into heparinised tubes. A BD FACSAria II and a panel including CD45RO, CCR7, CD25, CD127, CD95 and CD27 were used to sort naive, central memory, regulatory and stem cell-like memory CD4+ T cells. A purity above 98% was achieved for all sorted populations. PBMCs were separated immediately by Lymphoprep density gradient centrifugation and were stained directly, without being cultured. So that batch effects would be minimized, each experiment stained and sorted samples in pairs, pairing one healthy donor with one patient. Its CDR3 holds 14 amino acids, cysteine through phenylalanine. Just CDR3 DNA is preserved here, 42 bases in frame from base 1. CDR1 PRHDT and CDR2 FYEKMQ were looked up in the germline V gene (reference sequence). A distance of 12 bases separates the germline ends of V and J, which lose 4 bases and 5 bases respectively.

The entire isolated RNA was reverse transcribed using the High Capacity cDNA Reverse Transcription Kit, and thus expressed TCRB transcripts were sequenced. Deep immunoSEQ sequencing was performed on naive, central memory and regulatory T cell samples, with an average of roughly 3.3 million total reads per sample. After sorted cells were lysed in RLT buffer, RNA was extracted with DNase-treated RNeasy Micro or Mini kits, with the choice depending on cell number. To prevent cross-contamination, each cell subset was processed individually, whereas patient and healthy donor samples were processed jointly. The immunoSEQ multiplex PCR was used to amplify TCRB sequences from cDNA, yielding 87-bp fragments that span the CDR3 region. Amplicons were sequenced on the Illumina HiSeq platform. In the original analysis: Synthetic template baselines were used to correct PCR bias computationally, reads within Hamming distance 2 were collapsed, and singletons that could not be merged were discarded. Reads were aligned against IMGT to assign V, D and J genes, CDR3 length and insertions or deletions at six rearrangement sites. Within each subset, clonotype counts were normalized to sorted cell number, after which true diversity and Gini coefficients were computed with the tcR R package. The overlap coefficient, calculated on TCRB nucleotide sequences, was used to measure repertoire sharing. As a proxy for the pre-selection repertoire, out-of-frame TCRB sequences from naive cells were analyzed. Not all clones reach the TCRdb copy of this immuneACCESS table, which keeps in-frame sequences only. Checked studies attribute under half of the gap to unresolved V genes and leave the rest unexplained. D and trimming come from the DNA, and the V and J calls and clone size come from that table. The sample data list under 300,000 clones, and roughly 17% of these were observed just once. More than 0.075% of the sample lies in the top ten.

On the study overall, not on this receptor specifically: At VDJ recombination sites, patients with type 1 diabetes made fewer insertions and deleted more nucleotides, a pattern implying thymic rearrangement abnormalities. PCR might favor shorter templates, but patient and control samples were amplified and corrected together, so any skew would affect both groups equally. Type 1 diabetes patients showed a moderate but significant shortening of TCRB CDR3 length in all four CD4+ subsets. Because cDNA rather than genomic DNA was sequenced, highly expressing activated cells could have been over-represented, although no difference in activation and CD3 levels was found between groups. Because the HLA sub-analyses included only small numbers of individuals, any influence of HLA type on TCRB rearrangement was left unresolved. Naive, central memory and regulatory TCRB repertoires appeared more similar among patients than among healthy donors.

This clone showed up just a few times. Its antigen is still unknown. No base quality values were provided; no much bigger clone lies one nucleotide off. Sequencing input: naive CD4+ T cells from blood. In the paper's terms, the cell subset or site label means: true naive CD4+ T cells. The TCR originated in a man aged 25-45 years with type 1 diabetes. The rearrangement combines TRBV13 with TRBJ2-1; the D gene remains uncertain. The nucleotides read TGTGCCAGCAGCTCGACCAGAGGCAACAATGAGCAGTTCTTC. It is translated as CASSSTRGNNEQFF.